What follows are 6 T cell receptor beta chains derived from one specimen sequenced in a study of CD8+ T cells in alopecia areata. Extraction and reverse transcription of RNA yielded cDNA as the sequencing template. The method was immunoSEQ multiplex PCR; TCRdb's version includes in-frame clones alone and lacks a portion of them. The sample contains around 190,000 clones, more than 50% of which appear only once. Specified treatment: oral pan-JAK inhibitor, 5-10 mg twice daily. This specimen was CD4+ T cells sorted from blood, taken at week 24, from a patient treated with tofacitinib. The receptors derive from a human donor with alopecia areata.

The rearrangement uses TRBV11-2 and TRBJ2-5; 8 nucleotides match TRBD2. Germline CDR1 is SGHAT and CDR2 is FQNNGV. The CDR3 has 17 amino acids. V lost 2 bases and J lost 5; bases outside the gene matches: 13. The CDR3 is CASSLRRGAGLAETQYF. The DNA of the CDR3 is TGTGCCAGCAGCTTACGGCGGGGGGCTGGCTTGGCGGAGACCCAGTACTTC.

The rearrangement joins TRBV5-1 to TRBJ2-7; the D call may be TRBD1 or TRBD2 (6 bases each). Trimming left V 0 bases short and J 0 bases short, with 10 bases between. The CDR3 length is 15 residues. Germline-derived CDR1 and CDR2 are SGHRS and YFSETQ. CDR3 sequence reads: CASSLAGGLSYEQYF. Here the CDR3 DNA reads TGCGCCAGCAGCTTGGCCGGGGGCCTCTCCTACGAGCAGTACTTC.

The chain has TRBV30 and TRBJ2-5, with D hard to call. Germline V gene sequence: CDR1 GTSNPN, CDR2 SVGIG (reference sequence). The V gene lost 2 bases and the J gene lost 5 bases, with 15 bases spanning the gap. The length of the CDR3 is 14 residues. CDR3 bases: TGTGCCTGGAGTCGCGTAGCCCAGCTTGAGACCCAGTACTTC. This codes for CAWSRVAQLETQYF.

This chain joins TRBV2 and TRBJ2-5, with 12 nucleotides matching TRBD2. This CDR3 has 17 residues. V lost 7 bases to trimming and J lost 2 bases; unmatched junction nucleotides: 11. Looked up from germline, CDR1 is SNHLY and CDR2 is FYNNEI. The CDR3 sequence is CASKFSSGGASQETQYF. The CDR3 DNA reads TGTGCCAGCAAGTTCTCTAGCGGGGGGGCGTCTCAAGAGACCCAGTACTTC.

The rearrangement joins TRBV19 to TRBJ2-5; a weak D match, TRBD1 (5 bases). Germline V lookup: CDR1 LNHDA, CDR2 SQIVND (reference sequence). V lost 6 bases and J lost 1, with 12 bases in between. This CDR3 is 14 amino acids long. The CDR3 loop reads CASSDRRTQETQYF. CDR3 DNA sequence: TGTGCCAGTAGCGACAGACGGACCCAAGAGACCCAGTACTTC.

This clone was detected ten times or more. The chain carries TRBV7-8 and TRBJ1-5, with 8 bases that match TRBD1. Germline values: CDR1 SGHVS, CDR2 FQNEAQ. Trimming removed 2 bases from V and 7 bases from J; junction bases left unmatched: 4. This CDR3 is 14 amino acids long. The CDR3, as DNA: TGTGCCAGCAGCTTACAGGGGGCTAGGCAGCCCCAGCATTTT. Its translation: CASSLQGARQPQHF.